The TCR beta chain described here comes from a study of blood T cells in healthy people across ages. A sample-barcoded 5' primer and a J-beta primer mix were used in a second PCR of roughly 6 to 11 cycles. A tag from a template-switch adaptor with 12 random nucleotides marked each cDNA molecule. MiXCR, run by TCRdb on the 5' RACE reads, gives a single entry per CDR3 protein. This table has over 1.5 million distinct CDR3 sequences, roughly 49% appearing once. The CDR3 is 14 residues long. The germline gives CDR1 SGHRS, CDR2 YFSETQ. V usage is TRBV5-1 and J usage is TRBJ2-5, with 7 bases fitting TRBD2. The assigned J gene may be wrong: the sequence end matches TRBJ2-4 better. This clonotype originated in a middle-aged woman in good health. What was sequenced was blood. The CDR3: CASSPGRGGDIQYF. CDR3 bases: TGCGCCAGCAGCCCCGGGCGGGGAGGGGACATTCAGTACTTC.